Below, 21 T cell receptor beta chains from the same sample are listed, as sequenced in a study of OX40 agonist ivuxolimab in advanced cancers. Sequencing used immunoSEQ multiplex PCR; TCRdb keeps in-frame clones, though not all of them. The top ten clones hold over 0.7% of a sample with tens of thousands of clones, 90% to 95% of them seen once. This material consisted of CD4+ or CD8+ T cells sorted from blood, taken in a trial of the OX40 agonist ivuxolimab. These receptor sequences come from an adult with an advanced solid tumor such as melanoma, head and neck, liver or kidney cancer.

The V and J genes are TRBV6-5 and TRBJ2-7; 11 bases map to TRBD2. V trimming: 5 bases; J trimming: 1 base; junction bases outside the gene matches: 4. The CDR3 spans 15 residues. The germline CDR1 and CDR2 sequences are MNHEY and SVGAGI. The CDR3 DNA reads as TGTGCCAGCAGTAGACTAGCGGGGCAGTCCTACGAGCAGTACTTC. Amino acids: CASSRLAGQSYEQYF.

The chain is built from TRBV28 and TRBJ1-2; TRBD1 is a possible D gene (5 bases). The CDR3 runs 13 residues. Trimming stripped 10 bases from V and 8 bases from J, with 20 bases between. Germline V gene data show CDR1 as MDHEN and CDR2 as SYDVKM. The CDR3 DNA follows: TGTGCCATCGGGGGGACGACTGGAGACGGCTACACCTTC. Its translation: CAIGGTTGDGYTF.

This clone was observed a handful of times. The chain recombines TRBV30 with TRBJ1-5, with D tentatively TRBD1 (5 bases). CDR1 is GTSNPN and CDR2 is SVGIG in the germline V gene (reference sequence). The CDR3 length is 13 residues. V shed 1 base and J shed 8 bases, with 12 bases lying between them. CDR3 protein: CAWSDGGDEPQHF. CDR3 in DNA: TGTGCCTGGAGTGACGGGGGGGATGAGCCCCAGCATTTT.

This clone was recorded only once. J is TRBJ1-1 and V is TRBV2, with TRBD1 as a possible D gene (5 bases). In germline, CDR1 is SNHLY, CDR2 FYNNEI. With 6 bases removed from V and 3 bases from J, the gap between germline ends came to 17 bases. The CDR3 contains 15 residues. As DNA, the CDR3 is TGTGCCAGCAGATACAGGATTGTGCGGGACACTGAAGCTTTCTTT. This encodes CASRYRIVRDTEAFF. The variable domain in full, with the rest retrieved from reference TRBV2 and TRBJ1-1, is EPEVTQTPSHQVTQMGQEVILRCVPISNHLYFYWYRQILGQKVEFLVSFYNNEISEKSEIFDDQFSVERPDGSNFTLKIRSTKLEDSAMYFCASRYRIVRDTEAFFGQGTRLTVV.

V is TRBV5-1 and J is TRBJ2-5, with 8 nucleotides matching TRBD1. Germline lookup yields CDR1 SGHRS and CDR2 YFSETQ. V dropped 2 bases and J dropped 3; count of bases not matched to a gene: 6. The CDR3 is 15 residues long. The CDR3 protein is CASSLLIQGEETQYF. The CDR3 nucleotides read TGCGCCAGCAGCTTACTAATACAGGGGGAAGAGACCCAGTACTTC.

V gene TRBV6-4 combines with J gene TRBJ2-5; the D is unclear. Trimming removed 5 bases at V and 5 bases at J, with 12 bases between. CDR1 is MRHNA, CDR2 SNTAGT, per germline. The CDR3 totals 13 residues. The CDR3 DNA sequence: TGTGCCAGCAGTAGGGAACTCCTGGAGACCCAGTACTTC. Translated, it gives CASSRELLETQYF.

The rearrangement uses TRBV7-9 and TRBJ2-3; D is perhaps TRBD2 (6 bases). The CDR3 has 15 residues. V dropped 6 bases and J dropped 3 bases, with 16 bases sitting between them. Germline V gives CDR1 SEHNR, CDR2 FQNEAQ (reference sequence). CDR3 in amino acids: CASSLLAGTTDTQYF. CDR3 nucleotide sequence: TGTGCCAGCAGTCTTTTAGCCGGGACTACAGATACGCAGTATTTT.

A remark on this clone: The same CDR3 can be traced to other DNA sequences in this sample. CDR3 sequence reads: CASSYTVNTEAFF. CDR3 coding DNA: TGTGCCAGCAGTTATACGGTGAACACTGAAGCTTTCTTT. The J gene is TRBJ1-1, the V gene TRBV6-6; D gene ambiguous. The V end lost 3 bases, the J end lost 0 bases, and 5 bases lay between the germline ends. CDR1 and CDR2 from the germline V gene are MNHNY and SVGAGI (reference sequence). CDR3 length: 13 residues.

Here the CDR3 reads CASSESLRVLAKNIQYF. CDR3 coding DNA: TGCGCCAGCAGTGAGTCCCTCAGGGTACTAGCCAAAAACATTCAGTACTTC. The chain links TRBV10-1 to TRBJ2-4, with D maybe TRBD1 (5 bases). This CDR3 region has 17 residues. Germline CDR1 is WNHNN and CDR2 is SYGVQD (reference sequence). Trimming shortened V by 0 bases and J by 0 bases, and 12 bases separated the two germline ends.

In DNA, the CDR3 is TGTGCCAGCAGTGAATCCGGGTTCAGCACAGATACGCAGTATTTT. Its protein is CASSESGFSTDTQYF. The rearrangement links TRBV2 to TRBJ2-3; D is ambiguous. The ends were cut back, 2 bases at V and 0 bases at J, with 9 bases in the middle. The CDR3 is made up of 15 amino acids. Germline V CDR1 and CDR2: SNHLY, FYNNEI.

In its sample, this clone was seen once. This chain connects TRBV4-2 to TRBJ2-5; D is uncertain. This CDR3 comprises 15 residues. From germline, CDR1 is LGHNA and CDR2 YNFKEQ. V was clipped by 0 bases and J by 4 bases, with 12 bases between them. The chain's CDR3 is CASSQDWVAGETQYF. The CDR3 DNA reads TGTGCCAGCAGCCAAGATTGGGTAGCCGGAGAGACCCAGTACTTC.

The V and J genes are TRBV28 and TRBJ2-5, with 8 bases fitting TRBD2. Germline V gene sequence: CDR1 MDHEN, CDR2 SYDVKM. The CDR3 is 14 residues long. V trimming: 7 bases; J trimming: 5 bases; junction bases outside the gene matches: 9. CDR3 residues: CASTEAGVRETQYF. In DNA form, the CDR3 reads TGTGCCAGCACCGAAGCGGGAGTGCGGGAGACCCAGTACTTC. The variable domain in full, completed from reference TRBV28 and TRBJ2-5, reads DVKVTQSSRYLVKRTGEKVFLECVQDMDHENMFWYRQDPGLGLRLIYFSYDVKMKEKGDIPEGYSVSREKKERFSLILESASTNQTSMYLCASTEAGVRETQYFGPGTRLLVL.

This rearrangement joins TRBV4-1 to TRBJ1-1, with D unclear. The CDR3 extends over 15 amino acids. The germline gives CDR1 MGHRA, CDR2 YSYEKL. Trimming removed 0 bases at V and 1 base at J, with 9 bases between. CDR3 in DNA: TGCGCCAGCAGCCAAGAAGTATGGCGGAACACTGAAGCTTTCTTT. It is translated as CASSQEVWRNTEAFF.

V usage is TRBV20-1 and J usage is TRBJ2-1; D may be TRBD2 (6 bases). The V gene's germline CDR1 is DFQATT and CDR2 SNEGSKA (reference sequence). V lost 6 bases and J 9 bases, leaving 12 bases between the germline ends. The CDR3 has 11 residues. The chain's CDR3 is CSAREAGEQFF. The CDR3 coding sequence is TGCAGTGCACGGGAAGCGGGTGAGCAGTTCTTC.

The rearrangement joins TRBV5-5 to TRBJ1-2; no reliable D call. Trimming left V 2 bases short and J 7 bases short, with 12 bases between. Per the germline V gene, CDR1 is SGHKS and CDR2 is YYEKEE (reference sequence). The CDR3 runs 13 residues. The CDR3 coding sequence is TGTGCCAGCAGCTTTAGGCGGAGTACTGGCTACACCTTC. This encodes CASSFRRSTGYTF.

This clone appeared a single time. V and J are TRBV19 and TRBJ2-1, with 7 bases identical to TRBD1. This CDR3 has 15 amino acids. Germline V lookup: CDR1 LNHDA, CDR2 SQIVND (reference sequence). The V gene end was trimmed by 1 base and the J gene end by 3 bases; junction bases not matched to a gene: 3. Written as DNA, the CDR3 is TGTGCCAGTAGTATAGGAGGGGGCCGCTACAATGAGCAGTTCTTC. This translates into CASSIGGGRYNEQFF.

The chain uses TRBV18 and TRBJ1-5, with D perhaps TRBD1 (5 bases). Trimming shortened V by 2 bases and J by 5 bases, and 10 bases separated the two germline ends. The CDR3 runs 14 residues. Germline CDR1 is KGHSH and CDR2 is LQKENI. In DNA, the CDR3 is TGTGCCAGCTCACCAAGCCAGGGATATCAGCCCCAGCATTTT. Its translation is CASSPSQGYQPQHF.

CDR3 in DNA: TGTGCCATCAGTGAGGAGGGGGTTGGTGCTAATGAAAAACTGTTTTTT. Residues: CAISEEGVGANEKLFF. The V and J genes are TRBV10-3 and TRBJ1-4, with a possible D match to TRBD1 (6 bases). This CDR3 is 16 amino acids long. With 2 bases removed from V and 3 bases from J, the gap between germline ends came to 13 bases. The germline gives CDR1 ENHRY, CDR2 SYGVKD.

J is TRBJ1-2 and V is TRBV20-1, with D hard to call. The V and J ends lost 1 base and 4 bases respectively, with 1 base between them. CDR1 DFQATT and CDR2 SNEGSKA come from the germline V gene (reference sequence). This CDR3 has 10 amino acids. CDR3 nucleotide sequence: TGCAGTGCTAGAGGCTATGGCTACACCTTC. Encoded protein: CSARGYGYTF.

This sequence joins TRBV6-5 and TRBJ2-7; unclear D gene. Germline V gives CDR1 MNHEY, CDR2 SVGAGI. V was cut by 0 bases and J by 7 bases, with 10 bases left in between. The CDR3 covers 13 residues. The CDR3 spells CASSYSIGQEQYF. The CDR3, as DNA: TGTGCCAGCAGTTACTCCATCGGGCAAGAGCAGTACTTC.

This clone appeared a few times. The gene calls are TRBV5-6 and TRBJ2-5; 8 nucleotides match TRBD2. V lost 2 bases and J lost 5; bases outside the gene matches: 5. The length of the CDR3 is 14 residues. Germline V lookup: CDR1 SGHDT, CDR2 YYEEEE. CDR3 nucleotide sequence: TGTGCCAGCAGCTTAGCGGGAGCTAGGGAGACCCAGTACTTC. It specifies CASSLAGARETQYF.